The 5 T cell receptor beta chains given below trace back to one sample, sequenced in a study of beta chain features in type 1 diabetes. Of the isolated RNA, all was reverse transcribed, and so the sequenced material was expressed TCRB transcripts. Sequencing was performed with immunoSEQ multiplex PCR; in TCRdb, only in-frame clones are kept and a portion is missing. The sample holds under 400,000 clones, less than 20% seen once. The sequencing input was naive CD4+ T cells from blood. These receptors were taken from a woman under 30 in good health.

The V and J genes are TRBV18 and TRBJ2-5; TRBD1 aligns across 9 bases. V gave up 2 bases and J gave up 1 base; unmatched junction bases: 5. The length of the CDR3 is 16 residues. CDR1 is KGHSH, CDR2 LQKENI, per germline. The CDR3 protein is CASSPDMTGGQETQYF. CDR3 in DNA: TGTGCCAGCTCACCAGATATGACAGGGGGCCAAGAGACCCAGTACTTC.

The V gene is TRBV29-1, the J gene TRBJ2-3; perhaps TRBD1 as D (5 bases). The germline gives CDR1 SQVTM, CDR2 ANQGSEA. V lost 7 bases to trimming and J lost 2 bases, with 16 bases between them. The CDR3 totals 14 residues. Here the CDR3 DNA reads TGCAGCGCCCCTCGAAGGGGTTACACAGATACGCAGTATTTT. Translating gives CSAPRRGYTDTQYF.

This clone came up a few times. The same CDR3 also results from other DNA sequences found in this sample. The V gene is TRBV29-1, the J gene TRBJ2-2, with 7 bases aligning to TRBD1. Trimming at V came to 5 bases and at J to 2 bases, leaving 5 bases not matched to a gene. In germline, CDR1 is SQVTM, CDR2 ANQGSEA. This CDR3 has 14 residues. For the CDR3, the DNA is TGCAGCGTTTCGACAGGGACCAACACCGGGGAGCTGTTTTTT. It encodes CSVSTGTNTGELFF.

This rearrangement joins TRBV9 to TRBJ1-2; tentatively, D is TRBD1 (6 bases). The CDR3 covers 15 residues. V was shortened by 3 bases and J by 3 bases, with 15 bases between the two germline ends. CDR1 and CDR2 (germline): SGDLS, YYNGEE. The CDR3 nucleotides are TGTGCCAGCAGCGCTGCGACAGGCCCCCACTATGGCTACACCTTC. Its protein is CASSAATGPHYGYTF.

The chain carries TRBV5-4 and TRBJ2-5; D possibly corresponds to TRBD2 (5 bases). CDR3 length: 15 amino acids. Trimming shortened V by 4 bases and J by 3 bases, and 16 bases separated the two germline ends. Germline CDR1 and CDR2: SGHNT and YYREEE (reference sequence). The CDR3 DNA sequence: TGTGCCAGCAGCGCTCGTCGGGAACCGAAAGAGACCCAGTACTTC. It specifies CASSARREPKETQYF.